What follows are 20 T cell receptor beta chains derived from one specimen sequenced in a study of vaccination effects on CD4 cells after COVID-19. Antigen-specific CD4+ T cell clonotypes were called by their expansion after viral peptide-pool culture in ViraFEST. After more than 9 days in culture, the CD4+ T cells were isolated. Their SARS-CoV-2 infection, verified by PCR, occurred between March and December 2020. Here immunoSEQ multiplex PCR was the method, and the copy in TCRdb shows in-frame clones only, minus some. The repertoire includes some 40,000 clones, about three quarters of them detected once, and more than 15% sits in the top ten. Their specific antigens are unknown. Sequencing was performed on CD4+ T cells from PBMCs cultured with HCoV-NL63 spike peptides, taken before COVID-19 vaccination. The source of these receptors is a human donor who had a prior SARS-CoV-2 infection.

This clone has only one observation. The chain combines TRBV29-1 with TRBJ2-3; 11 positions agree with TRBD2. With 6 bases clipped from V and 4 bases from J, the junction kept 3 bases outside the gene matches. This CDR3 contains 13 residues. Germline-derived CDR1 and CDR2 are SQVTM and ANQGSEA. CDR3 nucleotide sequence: TGCAGCGTCCTTAGCGGGGGGGCAGATACGCAGTATTTT. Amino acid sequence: CSVLSGGADTQYF.

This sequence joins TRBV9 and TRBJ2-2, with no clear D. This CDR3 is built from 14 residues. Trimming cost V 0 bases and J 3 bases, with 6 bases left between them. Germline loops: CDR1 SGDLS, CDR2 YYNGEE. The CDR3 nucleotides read TGTGCCAGCAGCGTAGTTAGTTACACCGGGGAGCTGTTTTTT. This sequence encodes CASSVVSYTGELFF.

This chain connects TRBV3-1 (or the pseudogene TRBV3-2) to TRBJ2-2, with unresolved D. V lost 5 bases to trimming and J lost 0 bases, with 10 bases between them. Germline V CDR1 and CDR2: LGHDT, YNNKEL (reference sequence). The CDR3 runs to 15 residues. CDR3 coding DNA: TGTGCCAGCAGCAGCCTAAAAACGAACACCGGGGAGCTGTTTTTT. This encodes CASSSLKTNTGELFF.

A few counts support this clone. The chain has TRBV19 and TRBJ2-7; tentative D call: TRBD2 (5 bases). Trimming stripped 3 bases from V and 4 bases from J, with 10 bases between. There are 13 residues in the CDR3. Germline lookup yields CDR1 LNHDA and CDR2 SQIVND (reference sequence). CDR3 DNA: TGTGCCAGTAGTATCGAGGGTGGATACGAGCAGTACTTC. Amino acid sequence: CASSIEGGYEQYF.

The chain's CDR3 is CASSLEGGGPGNTIYF. The CDR3 nucleotides read TGCGCCAGCAGCTTGGAAGGGGGGGGCCCTGGAAACACCATATATTTT. The chain couples TRBV5-1 to TRBJ1-3; TRBD1 might be the D (6 bases). The CDR3 contains 16 residues. Deletions cut 0 bases from V and 2 bases from J, with 12 bases between. Germline CDR1 is SGHRS and CDR2 is YFSETQ.

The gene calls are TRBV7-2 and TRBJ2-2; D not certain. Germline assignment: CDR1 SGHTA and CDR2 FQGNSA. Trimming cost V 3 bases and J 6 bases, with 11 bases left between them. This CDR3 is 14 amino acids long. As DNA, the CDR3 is TGTGCCAGCAGCTTCGACCATAACCCCGGGGAGCTGTTTTTT. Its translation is CASSFDHNPGELFF.

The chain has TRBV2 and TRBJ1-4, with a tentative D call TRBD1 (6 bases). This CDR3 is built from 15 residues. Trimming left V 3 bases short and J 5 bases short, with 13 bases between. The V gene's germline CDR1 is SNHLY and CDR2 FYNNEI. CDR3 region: CASSEGGRENEKLFF. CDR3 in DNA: TGTGCCAGCAGTGAGGGGGGCAGAGAGAATGAAAAACTGTTTTTT.

The CDR3 loop is CAISELAGLGNTIYF. CDR3 nucleotide sequence: TGTGCCATCAGTGAGCTGGCAGGGCTAGGAAACACCATATATTTT. J is TRBJ1-3 and V is TRBV10-3; the D gene is possibly TRBD1 (5 bases). Germline CDR1 and CDR2: ENHRY and SYGVKD. CDR3 length: 15 residues. The V end lost 2 bases, the J end lost 4 bases, and 12 bases lay between the germline ends.

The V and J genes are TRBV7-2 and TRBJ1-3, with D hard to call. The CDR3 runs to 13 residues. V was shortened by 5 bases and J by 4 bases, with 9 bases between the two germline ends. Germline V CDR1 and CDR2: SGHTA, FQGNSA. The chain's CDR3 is CASSVLRGNTIYF. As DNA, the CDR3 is TGTGCCAGCAGCGTGTTGCGGGGAAACACCATATATTTT.

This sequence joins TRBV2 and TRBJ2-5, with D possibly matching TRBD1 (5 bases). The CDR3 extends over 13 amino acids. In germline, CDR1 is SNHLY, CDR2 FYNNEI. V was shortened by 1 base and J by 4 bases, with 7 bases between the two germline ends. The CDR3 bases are TGTGCCAGCAGTGAAGAAAGGGGAGAGACCCAGTACTTC. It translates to CASSEERGETQYF.

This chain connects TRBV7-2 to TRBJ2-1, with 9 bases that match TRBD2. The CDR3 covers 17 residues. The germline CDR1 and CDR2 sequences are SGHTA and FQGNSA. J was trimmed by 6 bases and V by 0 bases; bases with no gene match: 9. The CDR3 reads CASSLARGGRALNEQFF. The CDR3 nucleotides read TGTGCCAGCAGCTTAGCGCGCGGCGGGAGGGCCCTCAATGAGCAGTTCTTC.

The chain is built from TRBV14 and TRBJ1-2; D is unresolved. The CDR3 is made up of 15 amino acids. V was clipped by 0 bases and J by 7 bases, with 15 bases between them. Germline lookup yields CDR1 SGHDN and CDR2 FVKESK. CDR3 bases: TGTGCCAGCAGCCAAGACAGAGAACTATTCGGTGGCTACACCTTC. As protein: CASSQDRELFGGYTF.

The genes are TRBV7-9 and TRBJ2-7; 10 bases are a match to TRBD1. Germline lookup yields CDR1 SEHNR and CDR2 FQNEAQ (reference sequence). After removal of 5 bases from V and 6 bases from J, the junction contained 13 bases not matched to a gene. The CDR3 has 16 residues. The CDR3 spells CASSTFPGQGSREQYF. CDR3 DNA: TGTGCCAGCAGCACATTCCCGGGACAGGGGTCCCGCGAGCAGTACTTC.

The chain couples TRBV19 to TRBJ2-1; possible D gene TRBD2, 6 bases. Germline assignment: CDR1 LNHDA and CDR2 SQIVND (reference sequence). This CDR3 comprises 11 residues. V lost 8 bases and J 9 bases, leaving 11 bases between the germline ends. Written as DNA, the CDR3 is TGTGCCAGTCGTCGGGGGAGTGAGCAGTTCTTC. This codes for CASRRGSEQFF.

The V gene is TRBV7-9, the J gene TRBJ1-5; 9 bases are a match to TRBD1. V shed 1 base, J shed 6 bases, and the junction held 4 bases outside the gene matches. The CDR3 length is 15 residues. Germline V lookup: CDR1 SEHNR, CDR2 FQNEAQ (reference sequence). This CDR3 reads CASSLGDRAGQPQHF. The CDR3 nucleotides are TGTGCCAGCAGCTTAGGGGACAGGGCGGGTCAGCCCCAGCATTTT. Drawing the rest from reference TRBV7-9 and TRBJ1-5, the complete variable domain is DTGVSQNPRHKITKRGQNVTFRCDPISEHNRLYWYRQTLGQGPEFLTYFQNEAQLEKSRLLSDRFSAERPKGSFSTLEIQRTEQGDSAMYLCASSLGDRAGQPQHFGDGTRLSIL.

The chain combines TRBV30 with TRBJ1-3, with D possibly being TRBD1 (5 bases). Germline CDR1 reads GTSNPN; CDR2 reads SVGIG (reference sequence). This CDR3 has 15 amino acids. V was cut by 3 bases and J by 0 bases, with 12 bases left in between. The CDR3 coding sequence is TGTGCCTGGAGACGTCAGGGTTTCTCTGGAAACACCATATATTTT. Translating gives CAWRRQGFSGNTIYF.

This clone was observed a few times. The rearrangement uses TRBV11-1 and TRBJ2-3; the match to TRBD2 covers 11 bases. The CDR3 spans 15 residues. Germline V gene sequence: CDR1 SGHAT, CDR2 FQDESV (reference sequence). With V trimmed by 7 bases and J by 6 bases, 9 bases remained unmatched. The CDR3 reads CASTLLAGVADTQYF. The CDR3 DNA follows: TGTGCCAGCACCCTACTAGCGGGGGTTGCGGATACGCAGTATTTT.

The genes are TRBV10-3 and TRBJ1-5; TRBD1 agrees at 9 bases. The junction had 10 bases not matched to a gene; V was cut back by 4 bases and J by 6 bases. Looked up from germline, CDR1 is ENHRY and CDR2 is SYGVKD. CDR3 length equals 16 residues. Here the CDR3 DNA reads TGTGCCATCAGTGGGGGGACAGGGAAGGGGATTCAGCCCCAGCATTTT. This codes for CAISGGTGKGIQPQHF.

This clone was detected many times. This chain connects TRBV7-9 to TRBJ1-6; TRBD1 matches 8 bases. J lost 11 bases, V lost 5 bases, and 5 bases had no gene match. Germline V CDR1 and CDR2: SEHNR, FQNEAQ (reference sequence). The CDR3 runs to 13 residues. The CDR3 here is CASSVTGDAPLHF. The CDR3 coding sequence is TGTGCCAGCAGCGTGACAGGGGACGCACCCCTCCACTTT.

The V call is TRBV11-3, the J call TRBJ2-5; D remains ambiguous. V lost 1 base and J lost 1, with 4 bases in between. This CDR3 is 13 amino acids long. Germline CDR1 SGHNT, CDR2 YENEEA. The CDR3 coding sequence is TGTGCCAGCAGCTTAGGGCTCCAAGAGACCCAGTACTTC. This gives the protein CASSLGLQETQYF.